This T cell receptor (beta chain) was sequenced for a study of post-analysis software for immune sequencing data. Turning to the study itself: As for disease course, relapsing-remitting, secondary progressive and progressive-relapsing multiple sclerosis were all included. General study findings and limits: Controls' normalized Chao1 diversity significantly exceeded that of multiple sclerosis patients. With F measure, samples from one preparation batch clustered together strongly. Relative to controls, patients had five TRBV segments at higher frequency, with TRBV5-6, TRBV5-1 and TRBV20-1 among these.

CDR1 and CDR2 from the germline V gene are SQVTM and ANQGSEA. This CDR3 is built from 16 residues. The V gene end was trimmed by 7 bases and the J gene end by 0 bases; junction bases not matched to a gene: 11. As to this clonotype: Its target is unknown.

Included in the TCR beta cDNA libraries were unique molecular identifiers. About 500,000 cDNA molecules came from about 1 to 10 million T cells. Using its own MiXCR run on the PCR reads, TCRdb lists one record per CDR3 protein. The profile shows 350,000 to 500,000 distinct CDR3 sequences, 39% of them singletons. Input material: blood. This sequence was found in a girl aged 2 to 9 with multiple sclerosis. J is TRBJ2-2 and V is TRBV29-1, with 7 bases lining up with TRBD2. The CDR3 DNA reads as TGCAGCGCCGAAAGCGGGGAGTCCGCGAACACCGGGGAGCTGTTTTTT. This codes for CSAESGESANTGELFF.